This T cell receptor beta chain came from a study of T cells in Graves' hyperthyroidism and ophthalmopathy (dated by TCRdb to the late 2010s). Background for the entire study: Peripheral blood was sampled at the time of initial diagnosis, prior to any treatment. To identify TCR V-J signatures that set the groups apart, the researchers used a discovery cohort of 100 patients, made up of some 41 with Graves' ophthalmopathy and about 55 with stable Graves' hyperthyroidism. Whether ophthalmopathy could be predicted prospectively was tested in an independent validation cohort made up of approximately 19 hyperthyroidism patients plus 17 patients who later progressed to ophthalmopathy. The 90 to 100 discovery patients were randomly divided into training and test sets at a 7:3 ratio. In roughly six Graves' hyperthyroidism patients, the study also compared T-cell repertoires from thyroid tissue with T-cell repertoires from blood. After blood sampling, hyperthyroidism patients were treated with methimazole at a starting dose of 30 mg daily, and ophthalmopathy patients were treated with high-dose intravenous methylprednisolone. TCR Vbeta CDR3 sequencing of some 140 peripheral blood samples (roughly 41 ophthalmopathy, under 80 hyperthyroidism and some 17 progressor patients) is reported in the paper.

There are 14 amino acids in the CDR3, from cysteine to phenylalanine inclusive. The sequence is cut down to CDR3 DNA, 42 bases in frame from base 1. V is cut back by 10 bases and J by 3 bases, with 11 bases in the junction unmatched. From a lookup of the germline V gene, CDR1 and CDR2 are SNHLY and FYNNEI. Stable Graves' hyperthyroidism was defined as no progression to ophthalmopathy during 18 months of follow-up. Hyperthyroidism patients were newly diagnosed, with disease duration under 2 months, and aged 18 to 65 years. Any patient with an uncontrolled infection, another autoimmune disease, pregnancy or lactation was excluded. Diagnoses were established on the basis of clinical symptoms, serum thyroxine and TRAb, thyroid ultrasound, and orbital computed tomography. Ficoll-Paque density gradient centrifugation was used to isolate PBMCs from about 9.4 ml of fresh peripheral blood. Total RNA was extracted with Trizol reagent, and quality was checked on an Agilent 2100 Bioanalyzer.

This clonotype came up many times. Its antigen is still unknown. No clone much larger than this one lies a single base away; base qualities are absent. Study-wide findings and limitations: A model built on a 13 V-J signature distinguished ophthalmopathy from stable hyperthyroidism, reaching 87.88% sensitivity and about 81% specificity in cross-validation and 80%/75% in testing. Most expanded thyroid clonotypes (frequency above 0.001) were also detected in blood, suggesting blood repertoires may reflect thyroid immune responses. In validation, the model predicted progression to ophthalmopathy a median of around six months before onset, with roughly 70% sensitivity and roughly 73% specificity. Sample size was not statistically predetermined, and blinding of investigators to group allocation was not performed.

The TCR beta CDR3 regions were amplified from RNA transcripts. The TCR CDR3 was subjected to a first round of RT-PCR using the HTBI primer set and the Qiagen OneStep RT-PCR kit. A second multiplex PCR round built the libraries, followed by size selection and purification. The libraries were sequenced on an Illumina HiSeq2000 using paired-end 100 bp reads. Per the authors' processing: Raw data were processed with SOAPnuke, discarding reads with adapters, uncalled bases, mean Phred below 15, or no exact constant-primer or identifier match. COPE v1.2.5 was used to merge high-quality paired reads, and clonotypes were defined as unique nucleotide sequences. MiTCR v1.1 was used to align clonotypes to the IMGT TRBV, TRBD and TRBJ reference segments. The analysis was restricted to V-J combinations with a frequency above 0.0001, which together covered 99% to 99.2% of the repertoires. The TCS score was defined as F50 (clonal expansion) divided by E x V (chaos), with BLOSUM62-based TCRdist calculated between CDR3 peptides within each V-J. Welch's t-statistics and random forest reduced approximately 520 V-J features to fewer than 15, which were used in a naive Bayes classifier (R e1071). TCRdb's own reprocessing of the public reads used fastp at Q25 and MiXCR and kept productive beta chains. Each entry merges the rows of one CDR3 protein and shows their most common DNA and genes. These V and J calls rely on TCRdb rather than the paper's analysis. The sample table holds some 500,000 distinct CDR3 sequences, of which around 15% were seen once. Roughly 17% of the sample lies in the top ten.

The sequence is built from TRBV2 and TRBJ2-7; TRBD1 aligns with 8 central bases. This receptor was taken from a woman under 30 with Graves' hyperthyroidism. Material for sequencing was blood. The CDR3 protein: CAIPSRDRSYEQYF. The nucleotide sequence reads as follows: TGTGCCATCCCAAGCCGGGACAGGAGCTACGAGCAGTACTTC.